What follows are 15 T cell receptor beta chains derived from one specimen sequenced in a study of cytomegalovirus exposure and HLA in healthy donors. Sequenced by immunoSEQ multiplex PCR; TCRdb stores in-frame clones only, minus some. Of some 150,000 clones listed, 85% to 90% were seen once; the top ten hold roughly 1.9%. Sequenced sample: PBMCs. The origin of the receptors is a human donor in good health.

The chain has TRBV9 and TRBJ2-7, with 11 bases aligning to TRBD1. CDR3 length: 15 amino acids. Trimming cost V 3 bases and J 4 bases; bases outside gene matches: 6. The germline V gene encodes CDR1 SGDLS and CDR2 YYNGEE. CDR3 nucleotide sequence: TGTGCCAGCAGCGGCGGGACAGGGGGGACTTACGAGCAGTACTTC. Protein product: CASSGGTGGTYEQYF.

This sequence joins TRBV28 and TRBJ2-1; 13 bases align to TRBD2. The J segment lost 7 bases and the V segment lost 2 bases, leaving 11 bases of the junction unmatched. Germline CDR1 is MDHEN and CDR2 is SYDVKM. There are 18 residues in the CDR3. The CDR3 region is CASSLPRGGLAGTNEQFF. DNA of the CDR3: TGTGCCAGCAGTTTACCCCGAGGGGGACTAGCGGGAACAAATGAGCAGTTCTTC.

The genes are TRBV13 and TRBJ2-1, with 8 bases aligning to TRBD2. With V trimmed by 9 bases and J by 7 bases, 8 bases remained unmatched. Germline CDR1 PRHDT, CDR2 FYEKMQ (reference sequence). There are 13 residues in the CDR3. The CDR3 bases are TGTGCCAGTCGGGGGGGCGTTAGTAATGAGCAGTTCTTC. The encoded protein is CASRGGVSNEQFF.

About this clone: The junction shows a germline mismatch at one end, possibly a read error. V usage is TRBV5-1 and J usage is TRBJ2-3, with D possibly TRBD2 on 6 matching bases. CDR3 size: 12 residues. In germline, CDR1 is SGHRS, CDR2 YFSETQ. CDR3 residues: CASSLYPGGENF. The CDR3, as DNA: TGCGCCAGCAGCTTGTACCCAGGAGGGGAAAATTTT.

This rearrangement joins TRBV5-1 to TRBJ2-5; 8 nucleotides match TRBD1. The ends lost 7 bases at V and 5 bases at J; junction bases unmatched: 7. This CDR3 comprises 13 residues. Germline CDR1 SGHRS, CDR2 YFSETQ. CDR3 nucleotide sequence: TGCGCCAGCTTCGACAGGGGTGCGGAGACCCAGTACTTC. Translation: CASFDRGAETQYF. The full variable domain, rest sourced from reference TRBV5-1 and TRBJ2-5, is KAGVTQTPRYLIKTRGQQVTLSCSPISGHRSVSWYQQTPGQGLQFLFEYFSETQRNKGNFPGRFSGRQFSNSRSEMNVSTLELGDSALYLCASFDRGAETQYFGPGTRLLVL.

This chain uses TRBV27 with TRBJ2-1; 11 nucleotides line up with TRBD2. The germline V gene encodes CDR1 MNHEY and CDR2 SMNVEV (reference sequence). The trim removed 6 bases at V and 8 bases at J, leaving 9 bases unmatched. The CDR3 is made up of 15 amino acids. The CDR3 DNA follows: TGTGCCAGCAGCGGGACTAGCGGCCTTATAGATGAGCAGTTCTTC. This translates into CASSGTSGLIDEQFF.

This clone was observed a single time. The rearrangement links TRBV7-6 to TRBJ2-7; perhaps TRBD2 as D (6 bases). The CDR3 is 15 amino acids. Germline CDR1 reads SGHVS; CDR2 reads FNYEAQ. With 1 base removed from V and 5 bases from J, the gap between germline ends came to 15 bases. The CDR3 DNA reads as TGTGCCAGCAGCTTAGTGGGCGGAGGGGTCGACGAGCAGTACTTC. It specifies CASSLVGGGVDEQYF.

The chain joins TRBV19 to TRBJ1-1, with D perhaps matching TRBD1 (6 bases). The CDR3 contains 15 residues. Deletions cut 5 bases from V and 1 base from J, with 14 bases between. The germline V gene has CDR1 LNHDA and CDR2 SQIVND (reference sequence). CDR3 nucleotides: TGTGCCAGTAGTCCTCGGGGGGGGCGGAACACTGAAGCTTTCTTT. This codes for CASSPRGGRNTEAFF.

This sequence joins TRBV27 and TRBJ2-1; D not certain. The CDR3 runs to 14 residues. Germline V gene lookup returns CDR1 MNHEY and CDR2 SMNVEV (reference sequence). V dropped 6 bases and J dropped 0 bases, with 9 bases sitting between them. Written as DNA, the CDR3 is TGTGCCAGCAGACCCCTAAGCTCCTACAATGAGCAGTTCTTC. It encodes CASRPLSSYNEQFF.

The chain recombines TRBV28 with TRBJ2-3; TRBD2 matches at 11 bases. The V gene end was trimmed by 4 bases and the J gene end by 13 bases; junction bases not matched to a gene: 4. Germline V CDR1 and CDR2: MDHEN, SYDVKM. The CDR3 runs to 12 residues. The CDR3 coding sequence is TGTGCCAGCAGTTATAGCGGGAGGGCCGAGTATTTT. Translation: CASSYSGRAEYF.

The chain combines TRBV5-1 with TRBJ2-7; 7 bases are a match to TRBD2. V shed 4 bases and J 3 bases; nucleotides not matched to a gene: 10. This CDR3 contains 15 residues. Germline lookup yields CDR1 SGHRS and CDR2 YFSETQ. The CDR3 loop reads CASSNGLVNSYEQYF. CDR3 DNA: TGCGCCAGCAGCAACGGACTAGTCAATAGCTACGAGCAGTACTTC.

The chain carries TRBV27 and TRBJ1-2; TRBD1 matches at 7 bases. The CDR3 consists of 17 residues. V gave up 4 bases and J gave up 2 bases; unmatched junction bases: 13. CDR1 and CDR2 from the germline V gene are MNHEY and SMNVEV (reference sequence). The CDR3 DNA is TGTGCCAGCAGTTCTAGGAGCGGGGGGACAGCCAACTATGGCTACACCTTC. Translating gives CASSSRSGGTANYGYTF.

The chain has TRBV11-2 and TRBJ2-7; 8 nucleotides line up with TRBD1. This CDR3 comprises 16 residues. Germline assignment: CDR1 SGHAT and CDR2 FQNNGV. The J segment lost 2 bases and the V segment lost 5 bases, leaving 11 bases of the junction unmatched. CDR3 coding DNA: TGTGCCAGCAGCCGGTGGACAGGGACTCGGGCCTACGAGCAGTACTTC. Its translation: CASSRWTGTRAYEQYF.

V is TRBV27 and J is TRBJ1-5; possibly TRBD1 for D (6 bases). Germline CDR1 MNHEY, CDR2 SMNVEV (reference sequence). Trimming removed 2 bases from V and 0 bases from J, with 14 bases in between. The CDR3 is 17 amino acids. The chain's CDR3 is CASSLPRTEYSNQPQHF. The CDR3 DNA sequence: TGTGCCAGCAGTTTACCCCGGACAGAATATAGCAATCAGCCCCAGCATTTT.

V usage is TRBV5-5 and J usage is TRBJ2-1; 8 bases line up with TRBD2. With V trimmed by 7 bases and J by 4 bases, 7 bases remained unmatched. CDR3 length equals 14 residues. In germline, CDR1 is SGHKS, CDR2 YYEKEE (reference sequence). CDR3 amino acids: CASRSGGAYNEQFF. The CDR3 bases are TGTGCCAGCCGAAGCGGGGGCGCTTACAATGAGCAGTTCTTC.